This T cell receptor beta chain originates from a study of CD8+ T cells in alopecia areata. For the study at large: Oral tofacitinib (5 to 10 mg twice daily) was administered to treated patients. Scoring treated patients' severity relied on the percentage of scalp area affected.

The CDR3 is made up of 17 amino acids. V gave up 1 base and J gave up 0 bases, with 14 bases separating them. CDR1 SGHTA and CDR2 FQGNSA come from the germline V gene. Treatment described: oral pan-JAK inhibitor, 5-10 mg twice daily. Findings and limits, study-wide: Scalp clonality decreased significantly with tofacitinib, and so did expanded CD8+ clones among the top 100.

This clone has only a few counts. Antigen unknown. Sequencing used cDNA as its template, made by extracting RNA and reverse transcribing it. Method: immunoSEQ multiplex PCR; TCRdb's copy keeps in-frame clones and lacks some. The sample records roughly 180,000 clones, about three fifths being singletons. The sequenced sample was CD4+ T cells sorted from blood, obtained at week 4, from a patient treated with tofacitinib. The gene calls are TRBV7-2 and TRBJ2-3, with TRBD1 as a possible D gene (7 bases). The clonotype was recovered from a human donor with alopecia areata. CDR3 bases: TGTGCCAGCAGCTTAGTCGGGGGCAGGGGGAGCACAGATACGCAGTATTTT. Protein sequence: CASSLVGGRGSTDTQYF.